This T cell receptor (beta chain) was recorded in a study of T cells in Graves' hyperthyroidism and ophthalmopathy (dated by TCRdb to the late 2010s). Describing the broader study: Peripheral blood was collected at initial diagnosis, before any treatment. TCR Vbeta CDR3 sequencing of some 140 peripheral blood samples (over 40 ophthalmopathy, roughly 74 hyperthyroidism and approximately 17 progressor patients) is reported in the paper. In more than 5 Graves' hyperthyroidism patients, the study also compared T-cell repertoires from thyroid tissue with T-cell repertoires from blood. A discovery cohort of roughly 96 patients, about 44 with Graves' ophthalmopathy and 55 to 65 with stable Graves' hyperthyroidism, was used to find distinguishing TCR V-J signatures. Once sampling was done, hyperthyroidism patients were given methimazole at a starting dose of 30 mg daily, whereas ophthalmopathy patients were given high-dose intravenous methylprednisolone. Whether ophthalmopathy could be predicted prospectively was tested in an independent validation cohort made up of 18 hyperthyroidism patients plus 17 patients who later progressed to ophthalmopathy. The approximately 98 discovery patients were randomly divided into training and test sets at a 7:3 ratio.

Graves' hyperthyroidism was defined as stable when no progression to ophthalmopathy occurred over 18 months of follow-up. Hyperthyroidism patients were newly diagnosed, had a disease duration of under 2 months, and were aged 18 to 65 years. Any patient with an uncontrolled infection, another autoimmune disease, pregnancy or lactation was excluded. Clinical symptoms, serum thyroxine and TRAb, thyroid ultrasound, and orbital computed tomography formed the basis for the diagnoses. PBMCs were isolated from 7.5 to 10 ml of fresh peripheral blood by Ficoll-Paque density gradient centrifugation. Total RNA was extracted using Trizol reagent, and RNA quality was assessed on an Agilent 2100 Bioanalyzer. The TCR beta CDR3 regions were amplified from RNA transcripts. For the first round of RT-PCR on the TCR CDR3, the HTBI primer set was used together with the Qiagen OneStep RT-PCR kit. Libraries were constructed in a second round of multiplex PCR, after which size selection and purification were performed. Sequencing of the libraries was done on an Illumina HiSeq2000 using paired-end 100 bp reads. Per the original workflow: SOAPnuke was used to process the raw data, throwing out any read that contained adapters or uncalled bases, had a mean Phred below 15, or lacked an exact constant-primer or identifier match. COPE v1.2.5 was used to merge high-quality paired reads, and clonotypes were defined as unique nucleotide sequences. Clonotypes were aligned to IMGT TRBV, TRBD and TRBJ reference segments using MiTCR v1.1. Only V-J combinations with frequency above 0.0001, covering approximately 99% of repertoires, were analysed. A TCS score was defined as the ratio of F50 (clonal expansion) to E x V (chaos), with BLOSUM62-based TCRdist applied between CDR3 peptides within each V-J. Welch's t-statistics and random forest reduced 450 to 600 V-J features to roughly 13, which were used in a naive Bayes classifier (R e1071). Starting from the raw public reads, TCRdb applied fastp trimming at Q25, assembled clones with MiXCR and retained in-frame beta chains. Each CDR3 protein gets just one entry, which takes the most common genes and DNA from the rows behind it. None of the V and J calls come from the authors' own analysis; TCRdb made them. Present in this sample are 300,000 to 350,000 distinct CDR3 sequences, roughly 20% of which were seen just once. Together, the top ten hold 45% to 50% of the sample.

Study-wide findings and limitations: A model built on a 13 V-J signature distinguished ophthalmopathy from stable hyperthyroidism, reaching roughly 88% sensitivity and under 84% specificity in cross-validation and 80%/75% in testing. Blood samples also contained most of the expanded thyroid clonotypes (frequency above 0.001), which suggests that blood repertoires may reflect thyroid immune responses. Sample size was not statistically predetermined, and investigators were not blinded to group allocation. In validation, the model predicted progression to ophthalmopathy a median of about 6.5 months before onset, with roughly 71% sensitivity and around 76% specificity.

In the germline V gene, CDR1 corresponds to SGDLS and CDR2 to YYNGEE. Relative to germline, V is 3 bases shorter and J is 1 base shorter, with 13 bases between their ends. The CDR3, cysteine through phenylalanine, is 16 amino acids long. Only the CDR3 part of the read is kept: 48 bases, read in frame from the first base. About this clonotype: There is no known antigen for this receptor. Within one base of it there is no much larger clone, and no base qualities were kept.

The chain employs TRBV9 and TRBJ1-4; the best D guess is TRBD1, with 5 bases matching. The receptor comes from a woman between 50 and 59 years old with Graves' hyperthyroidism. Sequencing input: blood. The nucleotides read TGTGCCAGCAGCGAACACCCGACAGTAACTAATGAAAAACTGTTTTTT. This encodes CASSEHPTVTNEKLFF.